This T cell receptor beta chain was identified in a study of T cells in Graves' hyperthyroidism and ophthalmopathy. The CDR3 is 15 amino acids. J was trimmed by 5 bases and V by 9 bases; bases with no gene match: 8. Germline values: CDR1 SEHNR, CDR2 FQNEAQ (reference sequence). Ten or more counts support this clonotype. Its cognate antigen is unknown. Study-level points and caveats: The model forecast ophthalmopathy, anticipating it by a median approximately 7 months before onset.

What was amplified from RNA transcripts were TCR beta CDR3 regions. The HTBI primer set drove a first-round RT-PCR of the TCR CDR3. TCRdb reprocessed the multiplex PCR reads with MiXCR, giving one entry per CDR3 protein. The sample has about 660,000 distinct CDR3 sequences; approximately 42% are singletons. The chain combines TRBV7-9 with TRBJ1-5; 12 nucleotides align to TRBD1. Sequenced input: peripheral blood or thyroid tissue (not recorded which). This clonotype originated in an adult man with Graves' disease, either hyperthyroidism or ophthalmopathy (not recorded which). CDR3 loop: CASSPGTGGYQPQHF. Written as DNA, the CDR3 is TGTGCCAGTAGTCCAGGGACAGGGGGCTATCAGCCCCAGCATTTT.